A selection of T cell receptor beta chains follows, all from one sample in a study of beta chain features in type 1 diabetes. Profiling relied on immunoSEQ multiplex PCR, and the TCRdb table lists in-frame clones only, not all of them. The sample consists of 900,000 or so clones, around a sixth of them appearing once. Material: naive CD4+ T cells from blood. Receptors originate from a woman under 30 in good health. Both conserved end residues are part of each CDR3. The order of the fields is clone size, D gene, V gene, J gene, CDR3 protein, CDR3 DNA. A D gene is named only where the DNA matches it firmly. The size field is filled for only some rows; it gives once, few, many or a size class.

>.|.|TRBV11-2|TRBJ2-3
CASSRGRDTQYF
TGTGCCAGCAGCCGGGGGCGGGATACGCAGTATTTT
>few|TRBD2|TRBV5-1|TRBJ2-7
CASSLGTRSYEQYF
TGCGCCAGCAGCTTAGGGACTAGATCCTACGAGCAGTACTTC
>.|TRBD2|TRBV5-4|TRBJ2-3
CASSLQAGGTDTQYF
TGTGCCAGCAGCTTGCAAGCGGGAGGCACAGATACGCAGTATTTT
>.|TRBD1|TRBV19|TRBJ2-7
CASSIRGPSYEQYF
TGTGCCAGTAGTATCAGGGGGCCCTCCTACGAGCAGTACTTC
>.|.|TRBV6-5|TRBJ2-2
CASRRGPTAGELFF
TGTGCCAGCAGAAGGGGCCCTACGGCCGGGGAGCTGTTTTTT
>.|.|TRBV4-1|TRBJ1-2
CASSQTLNRIYGYTF
TGCGCCAGCAGCCAAACCTTGAACAGGATCTATGGCTACACCTTC
>.|.|TRBV7-9|TRBJ1-1
CASSLMGTNTEAFF
TGTGCCAGCAGCTTAATGGGCACAAACACTGAAGCTTTCTTT
>.|TRBD1|TRBV18|TRBJ1-2
CASSPMDRVNYGYTF
TGTGCCAGCTCACCGATGGACAGGGTAAACTATGGCTACACCTTC
>few|.|TRBV29-1|TRBJ2-1
CSVGKTGTPGSGEQFF
TGCAGCGTGGGGAAAACCGGGACTCCCGGAAGCGGTGAGCAGTTCTTC
>.|.|TRBV9|TRBJ2-3
CASSVALRTSTDTQYF
TGTGCCAGCAGCGTAGCTCTAAGGACTAGCACAGATACGCAGTATTTT
>.|.|TRBV7-2|TRBJ2-3
CASSPRGVDTQYF
TGTGCCAGCAGCCCGCGCGGGGTAGATACGCAGTATTTT
>.|TRBD2|TRBV4-3|TRBJ2-1
CASSQGQSRLAAYNEQFF
TGCGCCAGCAGCCAAGGTCAGTCGAGACTAGCGGCCTACAATGAGCAGTTCTTC
>.|.|TRBV5-1|TRBJ1-1
CASSLVGGMGTEAFF
TGCGCCAGCAGCTTGGTGGGGGGAATGGGCACTGAAGCTTTCTTT
>.|.|TRBV5-1|TRBJ2-7
CASSLERGEQYF
TGCGCCAGCAGCCTGGAGAGGGGGGAGCAGTACTTC
>.|.|TRBV2|TRBJ2-5
CAGLAIQETQYF
TGTGCCGGGCTTGCAATTCAAGAGACCCAGTACTTC
>.|.|TRBV14|TRBJ2-2
CASSLSGELFF
TGTGCCAGCAGCCTTTCCGGGGAGCTGTTTTTT
>.|TRBD1|TRBV5-4|TRBJ1-2
CASSLKQGTSNNYGYTF
TGTGCCAGCAGCTTGAAACAGGGGACCTCTAATAACTATGGCTACACCTTC
>.|TRBD2|TRBV2|TRBJ2-3
CASGKTSWSTPDTQYF
TGTGCCAGCGGGAAGACTAGCTGGTCTACCCCAGATACGCAGTATTTT
>few|.|TRBV7-2|TRBJ2-3
CASSLSGSMGLYF
TGTGCCAGCAGCTTATCAGGGTCGATGGGTCTGTATTTT
>.|.|TRBV19|TRBJ2-6
CASSDSGSGANVLTF
TGTGCCAGTAGCGACTCAGGGTCTGGGGCCAACGTCCTGACTTTC
>.|.|TRBV6-5|TRBJ1-5
CACHGGAGQPQHF
TGTGCCTGCCACGGGGGCGCCGGTCAGCCCCAGCATTTT
>.|.|TRBV29-1|TRBJ2-2
CSVEDPGAGELFF
TGCAGCGTTGAAGATCCTGGGGCCGGGGAGCTGTTTTTT
>.|.|TRBV7-8|TRBJ2-2
CASTRAVAANTGELFF
TGTGCCAGCACCAGAGCGGTGGCGGCGAACACCGGGGAGCTGTTTTTT
>.|.|TRBV29-1|TRBJ2-5
CSAITSVGPQETQYF
TGCAGCGCCATCACAAGCGTCGGGCCCCAAGAGACCCAGTACTTC
>.|.|TRBV4-2|TRBJ1-2
CASSQDTGGSSYGYTF
TGTGCCAGCAGCCAAGATACCGGGGGATCCTCCTATGGCTACACCTTC
>few|.|TRBV7-9|TRBJ2-3
CASSGLTSTDTQYF
TGTGCCAGCTCGGGACTCACTAGCACAGATACGCAGTATTTT
>.|.|TRBV28|TRBJ2-7
CASSENYEQYF
TGTGCCAGCAGTGAAAACTACGAGCAGTACTTC
>few|.|TRBV4-2|TRBJ2-5
CASSQEGADPQETQYF
TGTGCCAGCAGCCAAGAAGGAGCGGACCCCCAAGAGACCCAGTACTTC
>.|TRBD1|TRBV7-6|TRBJ1-2
CASSPRTGNYGYTF
TGTGCCAGCAGCCCTCGGACAGGGAACTATGGCTACACCTTC